Many counts were recorded for the clone carrying this TCR beta chain. This sample stems from a study of T cells in Graves' hyperthyroidism and ophthalmopathy. V was cut by 10 bases and J by 3 bases, with 18 bases left in between. The CDR3 covers 15 residues. Per germline, CDR1 MGHDK and CDR2 SYGVNS. Amplified TCR beta CDR3 regions came from RNA transcripts. First-round RT-PCR with HTBI primers amplified the TCR CDR3 region. Using its own MiXCR run on the multiplex PCR reads, TCRdb lists one record per CDR3 protein. The repertoire holds fewer than 750,000 distinct CDR3 sequences, with roughly 14% as singletons.

The receptor comes from a woman in her thirties or forties with Graves' ophthalmopathy. Sequenced sample: blood. The V and J genes are TRBV25-1 and TRBJ2-2, with TRBD1 as a possible D gene (6 bases). The CDR3 sequence is CAIKTGTPHTGELFF. The CDR3, as DNA: TGTGCCATCAAAACCGGGACACCTCACACCGGGGAGCTGTTTTTT.